These 17 T cell receptor beta chains came from one sample sequenced in a study of blood T cell repertoires in COVID-19. TCRdb's copy holds only in-frame clones and misses some; the assay was immunoSEQ multiplex PCR. The sample carries under 300,000 clones, about 90% recorded once. Sequencing was carried out using peripheral blood. Receptor source: a woman aged 30 to 39 with COVID-19, enrolled during active disease.

This sequence joins TRBV5-1 and TRBJ2-3, with 9 bases matching TRBD2. There are 16 residues in the CDR3. The ends lost 4 bases at V and 4 bases at J; junction bases unmatched: 10. Germline V CDR1 and CDR2: SGHRS, YFSETQ. The CDR3, as DNA: TGCGCCAGCAGCCTCGGGAGGCTAGCGGGGTCAGATACGCAGTATTTT. Its protein is CASSLGRLAGSDTQYF.

V gene TRBV7-9 combines with J gene TRBJ2-5; D remains ambiguous. V shed 1 base and J shed 2 bases, with 5 bases lying between them. The germline V gene has CDR1 SEHNR and CDR2 FQNEAQ (reference sequence). CDR3 length: 13 amino acids. The CDR3 nucleotides are TGTGCCAGCAGCTTAGGGCAGCAAGAGACCCAGTACTTC. Protein sequence: CASSLGQQETQYF.

The V call is TRBV7-9, the J call TRBJ1-1; TRBD1 is a possible D gene (5 bases). With 5 bases removed from V and 0 bases from J, the gap between germline ends came to 13 bases. This CDR3 region has 15 residues. CDR1 and CDR2 (germline): SEHNR, FQNEAQ (reference sequence). The CDR3 DNA reads as TGTGCCAGCAGCCACGGGGGAGTAATGAACACTGAAGCTTTCTTT. It encodes CASSHGGVMNTEAFF. The whole variable domain, remainder taken from reference TRBV7-9 and TRBJ1-1, is DTGVSQNPRHKITKRGQNVTFRCDPISEHNRLYWYRQTLGQGPEFLTYFQNEAQLEKSRLLSDRFSAERPKGSFSTLEIQRTEQGDSAMYLCASSHGGVMNTEAFFGQGTRLTVV.

This clone was detected only a few times. The chain combines TRBV3-1 (or the pseudogene TRBV3-2) with TRBJ1-2; perhaps TRBD1 as D (6 bases). Per the germline V gene, CDR1 is LGHDT and CDR2 is YNNKEL (reference sequence). CDR3 length: 16 residues. V was trimmed by 4 bases and J by 0 bases, leaving 15 bases between them. CDR3 residues: CASSRYRAGANYGYTF. The CDR3 DNA reads TGTGCCAGCAGCCGCTACAGGGCGGGTGCTAACTATGGCTACACCTTC.

The chain employs TRBV6-5 and TRBJ1-1, with D perhaps matching TRBD1 (6 bases). Germline CDR1 MNHEY, CDR2 SVGAGI. The V and J ends lost 5 bases and 5 bases respectively, with 18 bases between them. The CDR3 is 15 residues long. CDR3 DNA sequence: TGTGCCAGCAGTCCCCAGCTTCAGGGGATGACTGAAGCTTTCTTT. Amino acids: CASSPQLQGMTEAFF.

The chain joins TRBV20-1 to TRBJ1-2; D is undetermined. Germline loops: CDR1 DFQATT, CDR2 SNEGSKA (reference sequence). The CDR3 loop spans 10 amino acids. Trimming cost V 3 bases and J 8 bases, with 7 bases left between them. The CDR3 region has the DNA TGCAGTGCTAGTTCGTCGGGCTACACCTTC. Translation gives CSASSSGYTF.

This clone occurred a few times. The chain links TRBV27 to TRBJ1-5; D is unclear. This CDR3 comprises 12 residues. Trimming took 5 bases from V and 2 from J, leaving 4 bases between them. Germline assignment: CDR1 MNHEY and CDR2 SMNVEV (reference sequence). The CDR3 region has the DNA TGTGCCAGCAGTCCAGGCAATCAGCCCCAGCATTTT. This gives the protein CASSPGNQPQHF.

About this clone itself: Germline and junction disagree at one end, which may indicate a read error. The chain links TRBV5-1 to TRBJ2-6, with 11 nucleotides matching TRBD1. The CDR3 consists of 17 residues. Germline CDR1 SGHRS, CDR2 YFSETQ. Written as DNA, the CDR3 is TGCGCCAGCAGCCTACCCTTATCCGGGACAGGGGGCAACGTCCTGACTTTC. Amino acids: CASSLPLSGTGGNVLTF.

The chain links TRBV11-2 to TRBJ2-1, with 10 bases lining up with TRBD1. The CDR3 runs 16 residues. Trimming removed 5 bases from V and 7 bases from J; junction bases left unmatched: 11. Germline values: CDR1 SGHAT, CDR2 FQNNGV. DNA for the CDR3: TGTGCCAGCAGCCCAGCAGGGACAGGGGTGGGGAATGAGCAGTTCTTC. Protein: CASSPAGTGVGNEQFF.

This chain uses TRBV7-6 with TRBJ2-3; tentative D call: TRBD2 (5 bases). There are 14 residues in the CDR3. With 0 bases removed from V and 6 bases from J, the gap between germline ends came to 10 bases. The germline gives CDR1 SGHVS, CDR2 FNYEAQ. CDR3 region: CASSLAARGDTQYF. Written as DNA, the CDR3 is TGTGCCAGCAGCTTAGCTGCCCGAGGGGATACGCAGTATTTT. Full variable domain (rest looked up from reference TRBV7-6 and TRBJ2-3): GAGVSQSPRYKVTKRGQDVALRCDPISGHVSLYWYRQALGQGPEFLTYFNYEAQQDKSGLPNDRFSAERPEGSISTLTIQRTEQRDSAMYRCASSLAARGDTQYFGPGTRLTVL.

This chain connects TRBV7-9 to TRBJ1-4, with D tentatively TRBD1 (6 bases). CDR1 and CDR2 (germline): SEHNR, FQNEAQ (reference sequence). Trimming shortened V by 3 bases and J by 5 bases, and 25 bases separated the two germline ends. This CDR3 has 19 residues. This CDR3 is CASSFQGTGTRRENEKLFF. The CDR3 DNA follows: TGTGCCAGCAGCTTTCAGGGGACGGGGACCCGACGGGAAAATGAAAAACTGTTTTTT. The full variable domain, with the rest looked up from reference TRBV7-9 and TRBJ1-4, is DTGVSQNPRHKITKRGQNVTFRCDPISEHNRLYWYRQTLGQGPEFLTYFQNEAQLEKSRLLSDRFSAERPKGSFSTLEIQRTEQGDSAMYLCASSFQGTGTRRENEKLFFGSGTQLSVL.

The genes are TRBV5-1 and TRBJ1-2, with 8 bases fitting TRBD1. The V and J ends lost 0 bases and 2 bases, in that order; junction bases with no gene match: 6. The CDR3 runs 16 residues. Germline-derived CDR1 and CDR2 are SGHRS and YFSETQ. Here the CDR3 DNA reads TGCGCCAGCAGCTTGGGGGCAGGGGGCGTCAACTATGGCTACACCTTC. Translating it yields CASSLGAGGVNYGYTF.

This sequence joins TRBV7-2 and TRBJ2-3; 7 bases line up with TRBD2. Germline loops: CDR1 SGHTA, CDR2 FQGNSA. V gave up 4 bases and J gave up 5 bases; unmatched junction bases: 3. This CDR3 is 13 amino acids long. The CDR3 region has the DNA TGTGCCAGCAGCTCGGGACTACGAGATACGCAGTATTTT. Translation: CASSSGLRDTQYF. The full variable domain, its missing parts supplied by reference TRBV7-2 and TRBJ2-3, is GAGVSQSPSNKVTEKGKDVELRCDPISGHTALYWYRQSLGQGLEFLIYFQGNSAPDKSGLPSDRFSAERTGGSVSTLTIQRTQQEDSAVYLCASSSGLRDTQYFGPGTRLTVL.

The genes are TRBV28 and TRBJ1-1; 7 bases map to TRBD1. Unmatched junction bases numbered 8, after V lost 6 bases and J lost 1 base. From germline, CDR1 is MDHEN and CDR2 SYDVKM. The CDR3 loop spans 15 amino acids. The CDR3 bases are TGTGCCAGCAGCCCCCCTAAGGGGGCGAACACTGAAGCTTTCTTT. Translation: CASSPPKGANTEAFF.

CDR3: CASSKRDTTSYEQYF. CDR3 nucleotide sequence: TGTGCCAGCAGCAAGAGGGACACGACCTCCTACGAGCAGTACTTC. This chain uses TRBV7-2 with TRBJ2-7, with a tentative D call TRBD1 (6 bases). CDR1 is SGHTA and CDR2 is FQGNSA in the germline V gene. The CDR3 runs 15 residues. Between the trimmed V and J ends, which lost 5 bases and 0 bases, there was a span of 14 bases.

In this sample, this clone turned up once. The chain has TRBV4-1 and TRBJ1-2, with TRBD1 as a possible D gene (5 bases). The V gene lost 4 bases and the J gene lost 1 base, with 10 bases spanning the gap. The CDR3 consists of 14 residues. In germline, CDR1 is MGHRA, CDR2 YSYEKL. The DNA for the CDR3 is TGCGCCAGCAGCCGTCAAAGGGGTAACTATGGCTACACCTTC. This gives the protein CASSRQRGNYGYTF.

This clone was found a few times. The rearrangement links TRBV11-2 to TRBJ1-2, with a weak D call TRBD1 (5 bases). Per germline, CDR1 SGHAT and CDR2 FQNNGV. This CDR3 region has 14 residues. V dropped 11 bases and J dropped 9 bases, with 25 bases sitting between them. CDR3 region: CAARKQVNPWSYTF. CDR3 coding DNA: TGTGCCGCGCGCAAACAGGTCAATCCGTGGAGCTACACCTTC.